The source of this T cell receptor (beta chain) is a study of T cell repertoires in cytomegalovirus infection. About the study: Alongside well-studied HLA-B-restricted CMV epitopes, recently identified HLA-C-restricted CMV epitopes were also used. From public TCR beta signatures came an indication of both CMV infection and matching HLA type.

Trimming took off 2 bases at V and 7 bases at J, with 11 bases between the two ends. The germline gives CDR1 SGHVS, CDR2 FNYEAQ. This CDR3 spans 13 amino acids. Findings of the study overall: Totalled public TCR beta family frequency picked out people who carried CMV plus the relevant HLA. The ex vivo response showed dominance by HLA-C-restricted CMV-specific TCR beta clonotypes.

Using its own MiXCR run on the reads, TCRdb lists one record per CDR3 protein. The table records some 350,000 distinct CDR3 sequences, about 28% of them present only once. This clonotype was observed many times. What it recognizes is unknown. V and J are TRBV7-6 and TRBJ1-1; D might be TRBD1 (6 bases). The TCR comes from a human donor in good health (CMV status not recorded). Some clones in this sample may be carry-over from other donors' samples. The input for sequencing was cultured PBMCs, taken from culture after CMV antigen stimulation. The CDR3 here is CASSLNRAGEAFF. CDR3 sequence (DNA): TGTGCCAGCAGCTTAAACAGGGCCGGTGAAGCTTTCTTT.